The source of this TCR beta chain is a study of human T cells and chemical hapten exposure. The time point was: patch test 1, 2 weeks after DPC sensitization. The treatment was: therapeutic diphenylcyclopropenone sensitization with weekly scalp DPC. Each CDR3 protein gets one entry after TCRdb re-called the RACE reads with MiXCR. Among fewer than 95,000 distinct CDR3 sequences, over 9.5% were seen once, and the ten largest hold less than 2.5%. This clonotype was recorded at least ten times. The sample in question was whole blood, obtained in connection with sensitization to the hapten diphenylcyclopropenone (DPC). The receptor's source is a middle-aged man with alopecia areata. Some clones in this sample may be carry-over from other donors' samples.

The CDR3 coding sequence is TGCAGTGCTATACAGAGCACAGATACGCAGTATTTT. It specifies CSAIQSTDTQYF. The chain joins TRBV20-1 to TRBJ2-3; D is ambiguous. The CDR3 extends over 12 amino acids. The germline gives CDR1 DFQATT, CDR2 SNEGSKA (reference sequence). V was trimmed by 4 bases and J by 0 bases, leaving 5 bases between them.